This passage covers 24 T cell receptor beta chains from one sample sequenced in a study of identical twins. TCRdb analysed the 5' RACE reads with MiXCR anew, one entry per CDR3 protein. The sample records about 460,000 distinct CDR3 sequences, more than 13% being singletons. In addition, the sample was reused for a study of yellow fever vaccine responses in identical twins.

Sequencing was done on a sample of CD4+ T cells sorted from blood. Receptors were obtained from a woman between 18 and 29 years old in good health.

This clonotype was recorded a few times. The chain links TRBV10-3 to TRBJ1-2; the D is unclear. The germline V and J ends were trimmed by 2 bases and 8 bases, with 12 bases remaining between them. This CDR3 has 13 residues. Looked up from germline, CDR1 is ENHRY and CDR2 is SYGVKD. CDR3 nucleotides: TGTGCCATCAGTGAGATTGGAGGGCGCGGCTACACCTTC. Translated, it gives CAISEIGGRGYTF.

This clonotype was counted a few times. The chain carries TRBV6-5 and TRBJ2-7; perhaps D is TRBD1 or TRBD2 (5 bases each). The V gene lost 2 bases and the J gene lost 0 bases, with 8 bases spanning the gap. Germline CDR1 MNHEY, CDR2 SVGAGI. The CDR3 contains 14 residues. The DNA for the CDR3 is TGTGCCAGCAGTTACGGGGGAGTCTCCTACGAGCAGTACTTC. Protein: CASSYGGVSYEQYF.

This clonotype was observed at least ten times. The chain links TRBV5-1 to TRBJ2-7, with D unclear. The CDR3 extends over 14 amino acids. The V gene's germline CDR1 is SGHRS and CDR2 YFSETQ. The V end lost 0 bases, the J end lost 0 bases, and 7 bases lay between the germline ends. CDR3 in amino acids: CASSLDGYSYEQYF. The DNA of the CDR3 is TGCGCCAGCAGCTTGGACGGATACTCCTACGAGCAGTACTTC.

The CDR3: CASSYSPGGARSQPQHF. In DNA form, the CDR3 reads TGTGCCAGCAGTTACTCCCCGGGAGGGGCGCGTAGTCAGCCCCAGCATTTT. The chain links TRBV6-5 to TRBJ1-5, with D possibly being TRBD1 (5 bases). The CDR3 has 17 residues. Germline CDR1 is MNHEY and CDR2 is SVGAGI. With 0 bases removed from V and 6 bases from J, the gap between germline ends came to 18 bases.

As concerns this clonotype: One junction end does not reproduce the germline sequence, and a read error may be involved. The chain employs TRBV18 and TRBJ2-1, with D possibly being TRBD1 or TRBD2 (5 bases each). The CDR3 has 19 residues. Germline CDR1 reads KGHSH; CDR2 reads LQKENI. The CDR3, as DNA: TGTGCCAGCTCACGGTTACGGGGCAGTCCACTAGACGTGGGCAATGAGCAGTTTTTC. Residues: CASSRLRGSPLDVGNEQFF.

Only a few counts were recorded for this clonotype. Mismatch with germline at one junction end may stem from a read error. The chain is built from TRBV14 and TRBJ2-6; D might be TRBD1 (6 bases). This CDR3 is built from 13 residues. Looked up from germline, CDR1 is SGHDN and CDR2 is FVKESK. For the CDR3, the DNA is TGTGCCAGCAGCCAAGATTCCGGACAGTTTCGGGCTTTC. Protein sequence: CASSQDSGQFRAF.

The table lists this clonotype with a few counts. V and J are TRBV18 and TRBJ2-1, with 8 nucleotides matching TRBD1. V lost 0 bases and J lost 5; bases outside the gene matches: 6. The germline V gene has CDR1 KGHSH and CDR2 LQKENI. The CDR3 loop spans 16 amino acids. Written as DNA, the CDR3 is TGTGCCAGCTCACCACCCGTAGGACAGGGAAACAATGAGCAGTTCTTC. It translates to CASSPPVGQGNNEQFF.

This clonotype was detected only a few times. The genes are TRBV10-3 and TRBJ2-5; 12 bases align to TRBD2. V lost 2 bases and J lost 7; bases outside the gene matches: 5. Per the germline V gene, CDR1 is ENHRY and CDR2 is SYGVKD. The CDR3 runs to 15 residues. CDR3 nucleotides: TGTGCCATCAGTGAGGGACTAGCGGGGATCGGGACCCAGTACTTC. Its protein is CAISEGLAGIGTQYF.

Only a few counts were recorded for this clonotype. CDR3: CASSSRDRGPEQYF. In nucleotides, the CDR3 is TGTGCCAGCAGTTCGCGGGACAGGGGGCCCGAGCAGTACTTC. The chain is built from TRBV6-5 and TRBJ2-7; 12 bases match TRBD1. The junction had 4 bases not matched to a gene; V was cut back by 4 bases and J by 6 bases. Germline V gene data show CDR1 as MNHEY and CDR2 as SVGAGI. CDR3 length equals 14 residues.

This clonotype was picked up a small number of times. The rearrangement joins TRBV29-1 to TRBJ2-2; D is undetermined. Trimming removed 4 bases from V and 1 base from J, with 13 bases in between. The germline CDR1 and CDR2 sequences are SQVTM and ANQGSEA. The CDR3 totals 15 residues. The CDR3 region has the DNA TGCAGCGTTGGAGGTTTAAGTCTGAACACCGGGGAGCTGTTTTTT. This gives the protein CSVGGLSLNTGELFF.

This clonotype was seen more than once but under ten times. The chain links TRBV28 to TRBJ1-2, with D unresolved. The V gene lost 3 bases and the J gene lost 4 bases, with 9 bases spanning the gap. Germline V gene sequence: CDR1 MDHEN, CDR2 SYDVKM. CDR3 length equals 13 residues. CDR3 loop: CASSFIQSYGYTF. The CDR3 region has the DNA TGTGCCAGCAGTTTCATCCAGAGCTATGGCTACACCTTC.

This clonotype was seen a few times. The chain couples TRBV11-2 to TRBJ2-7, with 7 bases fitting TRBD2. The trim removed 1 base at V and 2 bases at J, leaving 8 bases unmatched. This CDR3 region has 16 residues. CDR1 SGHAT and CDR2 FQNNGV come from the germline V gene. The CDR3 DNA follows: TGTGCCAGCAGCTTAGGAAGATCGGGGGGAGCCTACGAGCAGTACTTC. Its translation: CASSLGRSGGAYEQYF.

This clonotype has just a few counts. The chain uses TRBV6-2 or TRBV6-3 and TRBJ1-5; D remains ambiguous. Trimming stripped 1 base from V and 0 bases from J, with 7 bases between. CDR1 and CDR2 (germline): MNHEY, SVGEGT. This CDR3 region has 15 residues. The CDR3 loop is CASSYWQVSNQPQHF. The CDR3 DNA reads TGTGCCAGCAGTTACTGGCAGGTTAGCAATCAGCCCCAGCATTTT.

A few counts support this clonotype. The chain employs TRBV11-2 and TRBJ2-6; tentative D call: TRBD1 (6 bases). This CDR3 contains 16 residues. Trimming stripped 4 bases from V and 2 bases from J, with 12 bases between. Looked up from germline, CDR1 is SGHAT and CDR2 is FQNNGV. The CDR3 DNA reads TGTGCCAGCAGCTCTCAGGGGTTCGCTGGGGCCAACGTCCTGACTTTC. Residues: CASSSQGFAGANVLTF.

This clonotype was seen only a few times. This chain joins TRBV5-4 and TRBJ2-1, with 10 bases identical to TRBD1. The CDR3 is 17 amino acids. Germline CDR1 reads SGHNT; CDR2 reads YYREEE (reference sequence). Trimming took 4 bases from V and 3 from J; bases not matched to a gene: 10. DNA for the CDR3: TGTGCCAGCAGCACAGACAGGGGGCCCCTGGTCTACAATGAGCAGTTCTTC. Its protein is CASSTDRGPLVYNEQFF.

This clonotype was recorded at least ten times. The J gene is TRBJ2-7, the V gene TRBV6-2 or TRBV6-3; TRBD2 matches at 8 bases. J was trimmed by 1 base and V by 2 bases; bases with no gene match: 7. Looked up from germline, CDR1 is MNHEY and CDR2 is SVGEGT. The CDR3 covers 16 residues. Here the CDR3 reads CASSYRMAGGSYEQYF. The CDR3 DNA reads TGTGCCAGCAGTTACAGGATGGCGGGGGGTTCCTACGAGCAGTACTTC.

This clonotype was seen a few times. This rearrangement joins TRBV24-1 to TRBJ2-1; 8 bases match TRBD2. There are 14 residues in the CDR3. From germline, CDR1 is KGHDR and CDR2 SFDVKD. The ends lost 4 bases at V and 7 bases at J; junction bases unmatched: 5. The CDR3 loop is CATSDRTSSNEQFF. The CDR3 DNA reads TGTGCCACCAGTGACAGGACTAGCAGTAATGAGCAGTTCTTC.

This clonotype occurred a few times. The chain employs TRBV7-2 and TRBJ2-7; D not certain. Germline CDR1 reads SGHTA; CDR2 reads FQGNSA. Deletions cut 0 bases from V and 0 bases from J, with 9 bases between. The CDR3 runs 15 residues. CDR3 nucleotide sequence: TGTGCCAGCAGCTTAGCGTCGTCCAGCTCCTACGAGCAGTACTTC. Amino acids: CASSLASSSSYEQYF.

CDR3 sequence: CAITKGSGGAHNEQFF. The CDR3 DNA reads TGTGCCATCACCAAAGGATCGGGGGGGGCCCACAATGAGCAGTTCTTC. V gene TRBV10-3 combines with J gene TRBJ2-1, with 8 positions matching TRBD2. The CDR3 runs 16 residues. Per germline, CDR1 ENHRY and CDR2 SYGVKD. J gave up 5 bases and V 7 bases, and 13 bases lay outside the gene matches.

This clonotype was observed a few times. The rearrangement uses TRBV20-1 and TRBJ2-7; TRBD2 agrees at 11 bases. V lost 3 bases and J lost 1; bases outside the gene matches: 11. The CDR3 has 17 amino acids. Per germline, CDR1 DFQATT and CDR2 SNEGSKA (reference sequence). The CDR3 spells CSASGLAGPERSYEQYF. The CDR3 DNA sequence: TGCAGTGCTAGCGGACTAGCGGGTCCCGAGAGGTCCTACGAGCAGTACTTC.

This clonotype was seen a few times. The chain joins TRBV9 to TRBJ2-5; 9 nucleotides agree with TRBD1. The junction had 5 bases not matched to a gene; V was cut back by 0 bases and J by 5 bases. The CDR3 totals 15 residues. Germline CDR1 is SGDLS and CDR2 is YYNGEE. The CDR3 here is CASSVGTGDGETQYF. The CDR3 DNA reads TGTGCCAGCAGCGTAGGGACAGGGGATGGGGAGACCCAGTACTTC.

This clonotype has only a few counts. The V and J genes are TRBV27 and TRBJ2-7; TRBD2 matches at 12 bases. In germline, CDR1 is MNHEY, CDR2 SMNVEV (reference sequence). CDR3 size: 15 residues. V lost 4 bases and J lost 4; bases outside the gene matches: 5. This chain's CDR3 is CASSSASGRGYEQYF. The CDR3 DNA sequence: TGTGCCAGCAGTTCTGCTAGCGGGAGGGGGTACGAGCAGTACTTC.

CDR3 amino acids: CASGTGRSYNEQFF. CDR3 coding DNA: TGTGCCAGCGGTACGGGGCGGTCCTACAATGAGCAGTTCTTC. The V and J genes are TRBV28 and TRBJ2-1; the D call may be TRBD1 or TRBD2 (5 bases each). Trimming took off 8 bases at V and 1 base at J, with 12 bases between the two ends. The germline CDR1 and CDR2 sequences are MDHEN and SYDVKM. CDR3 length equals 14 residues.

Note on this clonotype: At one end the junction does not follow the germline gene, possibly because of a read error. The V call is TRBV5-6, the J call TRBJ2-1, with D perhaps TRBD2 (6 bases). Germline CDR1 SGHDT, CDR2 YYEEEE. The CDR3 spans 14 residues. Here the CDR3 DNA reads TGTGCCATCAGCTCCGGGACTGAGTACAATGAGCAGTTCTTC. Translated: CAISSGTEYNEQFF.